One sample yielded the 19 T cell receptor beta chains listed below, sequenced in a study of blood T cell repertoires in COVID-19. The table came from immunoSEQ multiplex PCR; TCRdb's copy has only in-frame clones and leaves some out. The profile shows about 140,000 clones, 70% to 80% of them singletons. The source material was peripheral blood. All receptors come from a woman between 45 and 65 years old with active or convalescent COVID-19.

The chain joins TRBV21-1 to TRBJ2-1; the table calls TRBD1, which could not be checked here. TRBV21-1 is a pseudogene segment. The CDR3 runs to 14 residues. CDR3 sequence reads: CASSEDIPYNEQFF. The CDR3 DNA follows: TGTGCCAGCAGCGAGGACATCCCCTACAATGAGCAGTTCTTC.

The chain employs TRBV4-1 and TRBJ1-1; D not certain. The CDR3 consists of 16 residues. Looked up from germline, CDR1 is MGHRA and CDR2 is YSYEKL. Trimming removed 6 bases at V and 3 bases at J, with 20 bases between. In nucleotides, the CDR3 is TGCGCCAGCAGTCTTGCCCGTGCCGTCGAGGACACTGAAGCTTTCTTT. Translating it yields CASSLARAVEDTEAFF.

The sample holds one count of this clone. The chain recombines TRBV11-2 with TRBJ1-5, with unresolved D. Germline V CDR1 and CDR2: SGHAT, FQNNGV. The CDR3 has 11 residues. V lost 1 base and J 9 bases, leaving 4 bases between the germline ends. The CDR3 DNA sequence: TGTGCCAGCAGCTTAGGAGGGCCCCAGCATTTT. This gives the protein CASSLGGPQHF. Based on the CDR3 plus reference TRBV11-2 and TRBJ1-5, the full variable domain is EAGVAQSPRYKIIEKRQSVAFWCNPISGHATLYWYQQILGQGPKLLIQFQNNGVVDDSQLPKDRFSAERLKGVDSTLKIQPAKLEDSAVYLCASSLGGPQHFGDGTRLSIL.

The V gene is TRBV18, the J gene TRBJ2-2; 8 bases match TRBD2. The CDR3 is 14 residues long. Per germline, CDR1 KGHSH and CDR2 LQKENI. Trimming removed 5 bases from V and 8 bases from J; junction bases left unmatched: 7. The CDR3 loop reads CASSSAGESGELFF. CDR3 in DNA: TGTGCCAGCTCATCAGCGGGAGAGTCGGGGGAGCTGTTTTTT.

The chain employs TRBV11-3 and TRBJ2-6, with TRBD1 identical over 9 bases. This CDR3 is 16 amino acids long. Germline V gene lookup returns CDR1 SGHNT and CDR2 YENEEA. Germline trimming cut 3 bases from V and 0 bases from J; bases unmatched to any gene: 0. CDR3 amino acids: CASSLTGGSGANVLTF. The CDR3 DNA reads as TGTGCCAGCAGCTTGACAGGGGGCTCTGGGGCCAACGTCCTGACTTTC. The variable domain in full, completed from reference TRBV11-3 and TRBJ2-6, reads EAGVVQSPRYKIIEKKQPVAFWCNPISGHNTLYWYLQNLGQGPELLIRYENEEAVDDSQLPKDRFSAERLKGVDSTLKIQPAELGDSAVYLCASSLTGGSGANVLTFGAGSRLTVL.

The chain recombines TRBV7-3 with TRBJ2-7, with 7 bases aligning to TRBD1. Germline CDR1 and CDR2: SGHTA and FQGTGA. CDR3 length: 13 amino acids. J was trimmed by 7 bases and V by 6 bases; bases with no gene match: 9. CDR3 nucleotides: TGTGCCAGCAGTCAGACAGGGTCGGGAGAGCAGTACTTC. Encoded protein: CASSQTGSGEQYF.

The rearrangement links TRBV29-1 to TRBJ2-5, with D possibly matching TRBD1 (5 bases). The CDR3 loop spans 13 amino acids. Trimming stripped 6 bases from V and 1 base from J, with 12 bases between. Germline CDR1 SQVTM, CDR2 ANQGSEA. The CDR3 spells CSVRQTSQETQYF. CDR3 DNA: TGCAGCGTCAGACAGACATCCCAAGAGACCCAGTACTTC.

This sequence joins TRBV19 and TRBJ2-6; TRBD1 aligns across 7 bases. The germline gives CDR1 LNHDA, CDR2 SQIVND (reference sequence). V shed 7 bases and J 1 base; nucleotides not matched to a gene: 7. The CDR3 contains 16 residues. CDR3 loop: CASNDRVKSGANVLTF. The CDR3 DNA is TGTGCCAGTAACGACAGGGTAAAATCTGGGGCCAACGTCCTGACTTTC.

The J gene is TRBJ1-2, the V gene TRBV30, with a possible D match to TRBD1 (6 bases). Germline V gene sequence: CDR1 GTSNPN, CDR2 SVGIG (reference sequence). V shed 0 bases and J shed 4 bases, with 15 bases lying between them. CDR3 length: 15 residues. CDR3 sequence reads: CAWSVGPGASYGYTF. DNA of the CDR3: TGTGCCTGGAGTGTAGGGCCAGGGGCATCCTATGGCTACACCTTC. Complete variable domain (other parts from reference TRBV30 and TRBJ1-2): SQTIHQWPATLVQPVGSPLSLECTVEGTSNPNLYWYRQAAGRGLQLLFYSVGIGQISSEVPQNLSASRPQDRQFILSSKKLLLSDSGFYLCAWSVGPGASYGYTFGSGTRLTVV.

The chain joins TRBV7-9 to TRBJ1-4, with D perhaps TRBD1 (5 bases). The V end was cut by 3 bases, the J end by 7 bases, with 6 bases between. Germline loops: CDR1 SEHNR, CDR2 FQNEAQ (reference sequence). The CDR3 extends over 12 amino acids. Here the CDR3 DNA reads TGTGCCAGCAGCTTCGGGGGTGAAAAACTGTTTTTT. Translating gives CASSFGGEKLFF. Filled out from reference TRBV7-9 and TRBJ1-4, the complete variable domain reads DTGVSQNPRHKITKRGQNVTFRCDPISEHNRLYWYRQTLGQGPEFLTYFQNEAQLEKSRLLSDRFSAERPKGSFSTLEIQRTEQGDSAMYLCASSFGGEKLFFGSGTQLSVL.

J is TRBJ1-5 and V is TRBV18, with a possible D match to TRBD1 (5 bases). CDR3 length: 15 amino acids. Looked up from germline, CDR1 is KGHSH and CDR2 is LQKENI. V shed 1 base and J shed 6 bases, with 13 bases lying between them. The CDR3, as DNA: TGTGCCAGCTCACCACGGGGGGACTCGGGTCAGCCCCAGCATTTT. As protein: CASSPRGDSGQPQHF. The variable domain in full, completed from reference TRBV18 and TRBJ1-5, reads NAGVMQNPRHLVRRRGQEARLRCSPMKGHSHVYWYRQLPEEGLKFMVYLQKENIIDESGMPKERFSAEFPKEGPSILRIQQVVRGDSAAYFCASSPRGDSGQPQHFGDGTRLSIL.

This clone was seen just once. The V call is TRBV9, the J call TRBJ1-4; 9 bases map to TRBD1. The J segment lost 6 bases and the V segment lost 3 bases, leaving 6 bases of the junction unmatched. CDR1 is SGDLS, CDR2 YYNGEE, per germline. CDR3 length: 15 residues. The CDR3 DNA follows: TGTGCCAGCAGCGAGGGGACAGGGAAGCATGAAAAACTGTTTTTT. Translated, it gives CASSEGTGKHEKLFF.

Only a few counts were recorded for this clone. The chain links TRBV5-1 to TRBJ2-2, with D perhaps matching TRBD1 (5 bases). Trimming left V 4 bases short and J 0 bases short, with 13 bases between. CDR3 length: 16 residues. Germline V lookup: CDR1 SGHRS, CDR2 YFSETQ. The CDR3 sequence: CASSLFGASNTGELFF. The CDR3 coding sequence is TGCGCCAGCAGCCTGTTTGGGGCGTCGAACACCGGGGAGCTGTTTTTT. Drawing the rest from reference TRBV5-1 and TRBJ2-2, the complete variable domain is KAGVTQTPRYLIKTRGQQVTLSCSPISGHRSVSWYQQTPGQGLQFLFEYFSETQRNKGNFPGRFSGRQFSNSRSEMNVSTLELGDSALYLCASSLFGASNTGELFFGEGSRLTVL.

V is TRBV19 and J is TRBJ2-3; D is ambiguous. The CDR3 is made up of 13 amino acids. Trimming pared 5 bases from V and 3 bases from J, leaving 9 bases between. Germline V gene lookup returns CDR1 LNHDA and CDR2 SQIVND (reference sequence). This chain's CDR3 is CASSLASTDTQYF. DNA of the CDR3: TGTGCCAGTAGTCTTGCGTCTACAGATACGCAGTATTTT.

This clone has a handful of counts. This chain joins TRBV7-2 and TRBJ2-6; tentatively, D is TRBD1 (6 bases). CDR1 SGHTA and CDR2 FQGNSA come from the germline V gene. Trimming left V 1 base short and J 3 bases short, with 7 bases between. The CDR3 is 15 residues long. As DNA, the CDR3 is TGTGCCAGCAGCTTAGAAGGGGGTGGGGCCAACGTCCTGACTTTC. Protein product: CASSLEGGGANVLTF.

This clone came up a few times. Other DNA sequences from this sample encode an identical CDR3 as well. The CDR3 nucleotides are TGTGCCAGCAGCGTGGGACAGGGCCTCTATGGCTACACCTTC. Protein product: CASSVGQGLYGYTF. The chain links TRBV9 to TRBJ1-2; 9 positions agree with TRBD1. Germline-derived CDR1 and CDR2 are SGDLS and YYNGEE. After removal of 2 bases from V and 4 bases from J, the junction contained 3 bases not matched to a gene. The CDR3 has 14 amino acids. Using reference TRBV9 and TRBJ1-2 for the parts outside the CDR3, the full variable domain is DSGVTQTPKHLITATGQRVTLRCSPRSGDLSVYWYQQSLDQGLQFLIQYYNGEERAKGNILERFSAQQFPDLHSELNLSSLELGDSALYFCASSVGQGLYGYTFGSGTRLTVV.

This clone was seen a single time. The chain has TRBV30 and TRBJ2-5, with TRBD2 as a possible D gene (5 bases). The length of the CDR3 is 12 residues. V lost 3 bases and J 1 base, leaving 6 bases between the germline ends. In germline, CDR1 is GTSNPN, CDR2 SVGIG (reference sequence). The CDR3 DNA sequence: TGTGCCTGGAGAGGGAGCCAAGAGACCCAGTACTTC. Its translation: CAWRGSQETQYF.

This chain uses TRBV9 with TRBJ1-4, with 9 bases lining up with TRBD1. The CDR3 consists of 14 residues. Germline V gene sequence: CDR1 SGDLS, CDR2 YYNGEE. V dropped 2 bases and J dropped 8; count of bases not matched to a gene: 4. DNA for the CDR3: TGTGCCAGCAGCGTCGGACAGGGGAGAGAAAAACTGTTTTTT. This translates into CASSVGQGREKLFF.

This sequence joins TRBV19 and TRBJ2-1, with 8 bases identical to TRBD2. V gave up 3 bases and J gave up 2 bases; unmatched junction bases: 6. This CDR3 is 16 amino acids long. The germline gives CDR1 LNHDA, CDR2 SQIVND (reference sequence). The CDR3 coding sequence is TGTGCCAGTAGTATTTCTAGCGGGCGGACCTACAATGAGCAGTTCTTC. Encoded protein: CASSISSGRTYNEQFF. Combining the CDR3 with reference TRBV19 and TRBJ2-1 gives the whole variable domain DGGITQSPKYLFRKEGQNVTLSCEQNLNHDAMYWYRQDPGQGLRLIYYSQIVNDFQKGDIAEGYSVSREKKESFPLTVTSAQKNPTAFYLCASSISSGRTYNEQFFGPGTRLTVL.